Sequencing of this TCR beta chain was carried out in a study of STAT5B mutations in CD4+ large granular lymphocyte leukemia. Study observations and caveats: Without putative leukemic clones, patient CD4-sorted repertoires remained more clonal than healthy CD4+ repertoires.

This was a survey-level run. Assay used: immunoSEQ multiplex PCR; TCRdb lists only in-frame clones, some missing. The sample shows fewer than 40,000 clones, roughly 78% of them seen only once. V was clipped by 6 bases and J by 6 bases; unmatched bases: 9. Germline loops: CDR1 SGHTA, CDR2 FQGTGA. This CDR3 region has 14 residues. This clone was counted a few times. Its antigen is as yet unknown. The chain couples TRBV7-3 to TRBJ1-1; 8 nucleotides match TRBD1. What was sequenced was CD4+ T cells from blood buffy coats. This receptor was taken from a human donor in good health. CDR3: CASRATGVSAEAFF. CDR3 bases: TGTGCCAGCAGGGCGACAGGGGTTTCCGCTGAAGCTTTCTTT.